A few counts support the clone carrying this TCR beta chain. The antigen is unknown. Trimming stripped 1 base from V and 3 bases from J, with 24 bases between. CDR3 length equals 19 residues. The germline gives CDR1 DFQATT, CDR2 SNEGSKA (reference sequence). This sample is part of a study of identical twins' blood T cells. General study points: Twins shared about as many clonotypes as their cloneset sizes predicted.

TCRdb recomputed calls from the 5' RACE reads with MiXCR, one row per CDR3 protein. This table holds 350,000 to 400,000 distinct CDR3 sequences, roughly 27% found once. The specimen was PBMCs. The sequence derives from a woman aged 18-49 years in good health. The V gene is TRBV20-1, the J gene TRBJ2-2; possible D gene TRBD2, 5 bases. The CDR3 DNA reads TGCAGTGCTAGAGGCATCTCAGCGGTAACTAGTTCCCACACCGGGGAGCTGTTTTTT. It translates to CSARGISAVTSSHTGELFF.